Here is one TCR beta chain with its context. This CDR3 spans 13 amino acids. Trimming removed 10 bases at V and 0 bases at J, with 10 bases between. Looked up from germline, CDR1 is ENHRY and CDR2 is SYGVKD. Donors in Cohort 3 who had recovered were those with two negative PCRs, healthcare professional clearance, or resolution of their symptoms. This specimen belongs to a study of blood T cell repertoires in COVID-19. Using immunoSEQ multiplex PCR, the repertoire was profiled, and TCRdb retains in-frame clones only, with some absent. This sample has a few hundred thousand clones; about 83% occur once, and the top ten carry approximately 6.8%.

The sample taken for sequencing was PBMCs or T cells enriched from blood (not recorded which). The chain recombines TRBV10-3 with TRBJ1-5, with D tentatively TRBD1 (6 bases). The receptor was derived from a woman between 40 and 50 years old who had recovered from COVID-19. The CDR3 protein is CASTGNSNQPQHF. The CDR3 coding sequence is TGTGCCAGCACAGGGAATAGCAATCAGCCCCAGCATTTT.